The clone carrying this T cell receptor (beta chain) was recorded many times. Antigen: not known. By quantitative 5'-RACE with molecular barcodes, the TCR beta libraries were made. TCRdb ran MiXCR on the 5' RACE reads and lists one entry per CDR3 protein. In the table there are some 220,000 distinct CDR3 sequences, about 6.7% of which are singletons. The data derive from a study of CD8 T cells in ankylosing spondylitis. Germline values: CDR1 LGHDT, CDR2 YNNKEL (reference sequence). V was clipped by 0 bases and J by 4 bases; unmatched bases: 7. The CDR3 sequence is 18 residues long. General study findings and limits: Blood of patients with ankylosing spondylitis appeared to be characterized by a TCR beta motif of 8 or 9 highly homologous variants.

The receptor was derived from a male donor with ankylosing spondylitis. The J gene is TRBJ2-1, the V gene TRBV3-1; 12 bases are a match to TRBD2. Sequenced material: blood, either unsorted or a sorted T cell fraction (not recorded which). The CDR3 DNA sequence: TGTGCCAGCAGCCAAGAACCGACTAGCGGGAGAGAATACAATGAGCAGTTCTTC. It specifies CASSQEPTSGREYNEQFF.